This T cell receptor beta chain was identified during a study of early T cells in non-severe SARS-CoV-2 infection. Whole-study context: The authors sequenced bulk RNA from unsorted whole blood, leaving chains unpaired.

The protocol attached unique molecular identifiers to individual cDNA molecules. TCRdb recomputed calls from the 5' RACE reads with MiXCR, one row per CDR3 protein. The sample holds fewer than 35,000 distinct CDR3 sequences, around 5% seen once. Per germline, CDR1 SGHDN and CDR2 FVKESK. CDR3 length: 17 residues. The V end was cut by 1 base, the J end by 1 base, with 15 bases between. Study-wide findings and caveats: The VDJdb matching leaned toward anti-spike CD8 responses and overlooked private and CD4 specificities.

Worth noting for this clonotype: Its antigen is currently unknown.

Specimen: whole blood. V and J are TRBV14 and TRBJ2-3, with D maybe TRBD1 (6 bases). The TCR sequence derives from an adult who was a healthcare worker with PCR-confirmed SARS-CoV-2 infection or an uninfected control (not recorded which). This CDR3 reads CASSQGLGGAGTDTQYF. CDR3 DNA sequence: TGTGCCAGCAGCCAAGGTTTAGGGGGTGCTGGCACAGATACGCAGTATTTT.